This TCR beta chain emerged from a study of T cells after yellow fever vaccination. By 5'RACE template switching, TCR cDNA was produced, with a universal primer site and UMIs added in the process. TCRdb re-analysed the 5' RACE reads in MiXCR, keeping a single row per CDR3 protein. The table records 200,000 to 250,000 distinct CDR3 sequences, around 7% of them present only once. V shed 5 bases, J shed 2 bases, and the junction held 12 bases outside the gene matches. This CDR3 region has 16 residues. Germline CDR1 is SEHNR and CDR2 is FQNEAQ (reference sequence). Study-wide results and caveats: Abundant bulk-derived clonotypes could contaminate FACS-sorted repertoires.

This clonotype was seen more than once but under ten times. Its target is not known. The genes are TRBV7-9 and TRBJ2-7; 7 nucleotides match TRBD2. The source is a man younger than 45 who received the YFV17D yellow fever vaccine. The sample in question was CD4+ T cells sorted from PBMCs, obtained 15 days after the yellow fever booster vaccination. The CDR3 coding sequence is TGTGCCAGCAGCCGACGGGGGGTCGGTCGACCCTACGAGCAGTACTTC. Its translation: CASSRRGVGRPYEQYF. Filled out from reference TRBV7-9 and TRBJ2-7, the complete variable domain reads DTGVSQNPRHKITKRGQNVTFRCDPISEHNRLYWYRQTLGQGPEFLTYFQNEAQLEKSRLLSDRFSAERPKGSFSTLEIQRTEQGDSAMYLCASSRRGVGRPYEQYFGPGTRLTVT.